The 30 T cell receptor beta chains given below trace back to one sample, sequenced in a study of human T cells and chemical hapten exposure. TCRdb recomputed calls from the RACE reads with MiXCR, one row per CDR3 protein. The sample lists a few hundred thousand distinct CDR3 sequences; 5% to 6.5% were seen once. This sample's time point: pre-sensitization, week 0. Regarding treatment: therapeutic diphenylcyclopropenone sensitization with weekly scalp DPC. Sequencing used whole blood, obtained in connection with sensitization to the hapten diphenylcyclopropenone (DPC). These receptors were collected from a woman aged 18-29 years with alopecia areata. Some clones in this sample may be carry-over from other donors' samples.

Many counts were recorded for this clonotype. The chain has TRBV10-3 and TRBJ2-5, with D hard to call. V lost 8 bases to trimming and J lost 5 bases, with 9 bases between them. Germline CDR1 reads ENHRY; CDR2 reads SYGVKD. This CDR3 has 11 residues. CDR3 sequence: CAIQDTETQYF. The CDR3 coding sequence is TGTGCCATCCAAGACACGGAGACCCAGTACTTC.

CDR3 coding DNA: TGCGCCAGCAGTAGAACAGACGGGTCCTATAATTCACCCCTCCACTTT. It codes for CASSRTDGSYNSPLHF. The chain uses TRBV5-1 and TRBJ1-6; D ambiguous. The germline V gene has CDR1 SGHRS and CDR2 YFSETQ. The CDR3 contains 16 residues. The V end lost 5 bases, the J end lost 1 base, and 13 bases lay between the germline ends.

In its sample, this clonotype was seen a few times. One end of the junction does not line up with germline, which may come from a read error. The chain carries TRBV28 and TRBJ1-2; no clear D gene. Germline lookup yields CDR1 MDHEN and CDR2 SYDVKM. The CDR3 has 14 residues. CDR3: CASTLAGINYGYTF. The CDR3 DNA follows: TGTGCCAGCACTTTAGCGGGGATCAACTATGGCTACACCTTC.

Many counts were recorded for this clonotype. J is TRBJ2-4 and V is TRBV5-1; TRBD2 might be the D (5 bases). Trimming took 3 bases from V and 4 from J, leaving 17 bases between them. Germline values: CDR1 SGHRS, CDR2 YFSETQ. This CDR3 comprises 16 residues. The CDR3 sequence is CASSSSSNGGKNIQYF. The CDR3, as DNA: TGCGCCAGCAGCTCCTCTTCTAATGGCGGGAAAAACATTCAGTACTTC.

The CDR3 sequence is CASSLEPGTYEQYF. The CDR3, as DNA: TGTGCCAGCAGCTTAGAACCCGGAACCTACGAGCAGTACTTC. The chain combines TRBV11-2 with TRBJ2-7; D is ambiguous. Per germline, CDR1 SGHAT and CDR2 FQNNGV. This CDR3 has 14 residues. V lost 0 bases and J lost 2, with 8 bases in between.

This clonotype was seen a handful of times. The chain uses TRBV6-5 and TRBJ2-3, with no clear D. Germline loops: CDR1 MNHEY, CDR2 SVGAGI. CDR3 length: 13 residues. V lost 5 bases and J 2 bases, leaving 8 bases between the germline ends. The DNA for the CDR3 is TGTGCCAGCAGTCCCGATCCCACAGATACGCAGTATTTT. Translated, it gives CASSPDPTDTQYF.

This clonotype was detected only a few times. The chain has TRBV12-3 or TRBV12-4 and TRBJ1-2, with 8 bases matching TRBD1. CDR3 length: 14 amino acids. Trimming removed 3 bases from V and 6 bases from J; junction bases left unmatched: 6. The CDR3 bases are TGTGCCAGCAGTTTCGCCAGGACAGGGAATGGCTACACCTTC. It translates to CASSFARTGNGYTF.

Many counts were recorded for this clonotype. The chain is built from TRBV21-1 and TRBJ1-1; the table gives TRBD1 as D, unverified against the DNA. TRBV21-1 is termed a pseudogene. This CDR3 region has 14 residues. The CDR3 here is CASSSRTLNTEAFF. CDR3 nucleotides: TGTGCCAGCAGCTCGAGGACACTGAACACTGAAGCTTTCTTT.

This clonotype was recorded a few times. The chain combines TRBV7-9 with TRBJ1-1; 7 nucleotides align to TRBD1. Germline V gene data show CDR1 as SEHNR and CDR2 as FQNEAQ (reference sequence). The CDR3 is 14 amino acids. The J segment lost 4 bases and the V segment lost 5 bases, leaving 7 bases of the junction unmatched. The CDR3 DNA sequence: TGTGCCAGCAGCACCCTTACAGGGGCCACTGAAGCTTTCTTT. This translates into CASSTLTGATEAFF.

This clonotype was seen only a few times. The rearrangement joins TRBV5-1 to TRBJ1-2; D is unresolved. Deletions cut 2 bases from V and 4 bases from J, with 9 bases between. Germline V gene sequence: CDR1 SGHRS, CDR2 YFSETQ. The CDR3 extends over 13 amino acids. CDR3 region: CASSFGQTYGYTF. In DNA form, the CDR3 reads TGCGCCAGCAGCTTCGGCCAGACCTATGGCTACACCTTC.

There are many counts of this clonotype. This chain links TRBV27 with TRBJ1-6; D perhaps matches TRBD1 (6 bases). V lost 7 bases and J lost 9, with 13 bases in between. Germline loops: CDR1 MNHEY, CDR2 SMNVEV (reference sequence). The CDR3 spans 13 residues. The CDR3 here is CASKGGLSSPLHF. The CDR3 DNA follows: TGTGCCAGCAAGGGGGGCCTAAGTTCACCCCTCCACTTT.

This clonotype came up a few times. The chain recombines TRBV6-2 or TRBV6-3 with TRBJ1-1; D is unclear. This CDR3 comprises 16 residues. Trimming stripped 0 bases from V and 0 bases from J, with 11 bases between. CDR1 is MNHEY, CDR2 SVGEGT, per germline. The DNA for the CDR3 is TGTGCCAGCAGTTACTCACAGCAGAACTTGAACACTGAAGCTTTCTTT. Encoded protein: CASSYSQQNLNTEAFF.

The chain is built from TRBV7-2 and TRBJ1-1; D may be TRBD1 (5 bases). Trimming removed 5 bases from V and 4 bases from J, with 17 bases in between. Germline loops: CDR1 SGHTA, CDR2 FQGNSA. The CDR3 has 15 amino acids. CDR3 DNA: TGTGCCAGCAGCGCAAATAGCGGGGCTCTCACTGAAGCTTTCTTT. Translated, it gives CASSANSGALTEAFF.

This clonotype was counted at least ten times. The chain carries TRBV7-2 and TRBJ2-2, with D perhaps matching TRBD1 or TRBD2 (5 bases each). The CDR3 is 14 residues long. V was trimmed by 11 bases and J by 0 bases, leaving 13 bases between them. The germline V gene encodes CDR1 SGHTA and CDR2 FQGNSA. This CDR3 is CAVGAVANTGELFF. In DNA, the CDR3 is TGTGCCGTCGGGGCTGTTGCGAACACCGGGGAGCTGTTTTTT. The variable domain in full, with the rest retrieved from reference TRBV7-2 and TRBJ2-2, is GAGVSQSPSNKVTEKGKDVELRCDPISGHTALYWYRQSLGQGLEFLIYFQGNSAPDKSGLPSDRFSAERTGGSVSTLTIQRTQQEDSAVYLCAVGAVANTGELFFGEGSRLTVL.

This clonotype has more than one count but fewer than ten. The chain carries TRBV7-2 and TRBJ2-1; D gene ambiguous. CDR1 is SGHTA, CDR2 FQGNSA, per germline. V was trimmed by 5 bases and J by 8 bases, leaving 10 bases between them. The length of the CDR3 is 12 residues. CDR3 sequence reads: CASSPEVHEQFF. The CDR3 DNA sequence: TGTGCCAGCAGCCCCGAGGTTCATGAGCAGTTCTTC.

This clonotype was detected only a few times. The chain has TRBV5-6 and TRBJ2-5; D may be TRBD2 (6 bases). Germline V gives CDR1 SGHDT, CDR2 YYEEEE. This CDR3 spans 14 amino acids. V shed 6 bases and J shed 2 bases, with 14 bases lying between them. This CDR3 is CASTPIGRQETQYF. The CDR3 DNA follows: TGTGCCAGCACCCCAATCGGGAGACAAGAGACCCAGTACTTC.

Only a few counts were recorded for this clonotype. J is TRBJ1-1 and V is TRBV5-1, with a weak D call TRBD1 (5 bases). The germline V gene has CDR1 SGHRS and CDR2 YFSETQ. Trimming took 7 bases from V and 3 from J, leaving 19 bases between them. The CDR3 is 15 residues long. The CDR3 protein is CASGEMPGRYTEAFF. The CDR3 bases are TGCGCCAGCGGTGAAATGCCGGGACGGTACACTGAAGCTTTCTTT.

The sample holds a few counts of this clonotype. The rearrangement links TRBV7-9 to TRBJ1-2; 8 nucleotides match TRBD1. The junction had 11 bases not matched to a gene; V was cut back by 1 base and J by 7 bases. Germline loops: CDR1 SEHNR, CDR2 FQNEAQ (reference sequence). The CDR3 length is 16 residues. CDR3 sequence: CASSLGLGQGALGYTF. The DNA of the CDR3 is TGTGCCAGCAGCTTAGGTCTTGGGCAGGGGGCGCTTGGCTACACCTTC. Based on the CDR3 plus reference TRBV7-9 and TRBJ1-2, the full variable domain is DTGVSQNPRHKITKRGQNVTFRCDPISEHNRLYWYRQTLGQGPEFLTYFQNEAQLEKSRLLSDRFSAERPKGSFSTLEIQRTEQGDSAMYLCASSLGLGQGALGYTFGSGTRLTVV.

V usage is TRBV6-2 or TRBV6-3 and J usage is TRBJ2-5; D not certain. With 0 bases removed from V and 4 bases from J, the gap between germline ends came to 9 bases. Per the germline V gene, CDR1 is MNHEY and CDR2 is SVGEGT. The CDR3 consists of 14 residues. This chain's CDR3 is CASSYSSFRETQYF. CDR3 sequence (DNA): TGTGCCAGCAGTTACTCGAGTTTTCGAGAGACCCAGTACTTC.

The table lists this clonotype with many counts. The chain employs TRBV28 and TRBJ1-5, with a tentative D call TRBD1 (6 bases). CDR1 is MDHEN, CDR2 SYDVKM, per germline. V lost 3 bases and J 2 bases, leaving 8 bases between the germline ends. This CDR3 comprises 14 residues. CDR3 DNA sequence: TGTGCCAGCAGTTTCTACAGGGGCAATCAGCCCCAGCATTTT. It specifies CASSFYRGNQPQHF.

The chain has TRBV7-9 and TRBJ2-7, with unresolved D. Germline assignment: CDR1 SEHNR and CDR2 FQNEAQ (reference sequence). V dropped 4 bases and J dropped 7 bases, with 11 bases sitting between them. The CDR3 sequence is 12 residues long. The CDR3 reads CASSSRHLEQYF. The CDR3 DNA is TGTGCCAGCAGCTCTAGACACCTGGAGCAGTACTTC.

This clonotype was seen at least ten times. This chain joins TRBV6-1 and TRBJ1-6; D is undetermined. The germline gives CDR1 MNHNS, CDR2 SASEGT. This CDR3 spans 14 amino acids. The V end lost 2 bases, the J end lost 10 bases, and 12 bases lay between the germline ends. The CDR3 loop reads CASSEWQPGSPLHF. CDR3 DNA: TGTGCCAGCAGTGAATGGCAGCCTGGATCACCCCTCCACTTT.

This clonotype has a handful of counts. V and J are TRBV27 and TRBJ2-1; TRBD1 matches at 7 bases. V lost 0 bases to trimming and J lost 4 bases; unmatched junction nucleotides: 6. The CDR3 runs 16 residues. Looked up from germline, CDR1 is MNHEY and CDR2 is SMNVEV (reference sequence). This CDR3 reads CASSLSWSGGYNEQFF. The CDR3 DNA follows: TGTGCCAGCAGTTTATCATGGTCAGGGGGTTACAATGAGCAGTTCTTC.

The rearrangement uses TRBV20-1 and TRBJ1-4; the match to TRBD1 covers 7 bases. J gave up 5 bases and V 0 bases, and 6 bases lay outside the gene matches. CDR3 length: 15 residues. CDR1 DFQATT and CDR2 SNEGSKA come from the germline V gene (reference sequence). The chain's CDR3 is CSARDPGQSNEKLFF. The CDR3 region has the DNA TGCAGTGCTAGAGATCCGGGACAGTCGAATGAAAAACTGTTTTTT.

This clonotype was seen repeatedly, ten times or more. The rearrangement joins TRBV11-1 to TRBJ1-1; no firm D call. The CDR3 is made up of 13 amino acids. Trimming took off 1 base at V and 3 bases at J, with 6 bases between the two ends. The germline gives CDR1 SGHAT, CDR2 FQDESV (reference sequence). In DNA, the CDR3 is TGTGCCAGCAGCTTAGTGGTGGACACTGAAGCTTTCTTT. It translates to CASSLVVDTEAFF.

The rearrangement uses TRBV20-1 and TRBJ2-1, with 13 bases matching TRBD2. CDR3 length equals 18 residues. V lost 0 bases, J lost 7 bases, and 12 bases stayed unmatched. Germline V lookup: CDR1 DFQATT, CDR2 SNEGSKA (reference sequence). This CDR3 reads CSARDRAVLAGGANEQFF. The CDR3 coding sequence is TGCAGTGCTAGAGATCGGGCCGTACTAGCGGGGGGGGCGAATGAGCAGTTCTTC.

There are many counts of this clonotype. V and J are TRBV3-1 and TRBJ2-7; 14 bases line up with TRBD2. V gave up 1 base and J gave up 3 bases; unmatched junction bases: 5. Germline-derived CDR1 and CDR2 are LGHDT and YNNKEL (reference sequence). CDR3 length: 17 amino acids. The CDR3 sequence is CASSQAPGTSGSYEQYF. CDR3 bases: TGTGCCAGCAGCCAAGCCCCCGGGACTAGCGGGAGCTACGAGCAGTACTTC.

The J gene is TRBJ2-7, the V gene TRBV9; maybe TRBD2 (7 bases). Germline CDR1 reads SGDLS; CDR2 reads YYNGEE. The CDR3 loop spans 15 amino acids. Trimming stripped 3 bases from V and 5 bases from J, with 18 bases between. In nucleotides, the CDR3 is TGTGCCAGCAGCGCATCGAGGGGGGGTAGCGACGAGCAGTACTTC. Amino acid sequence: CASSASRGGSDEQYF.

The sample holds a few counts of this clonotype. This chain connects TRBV7-2 to TRBJ1-1; D gene ambiguous. The CDR3 length is 15 residues. Germline V gene sequence: CDR1 SGHTA, CDR2 FQGNSA. The ends were cut back, 1 base at V and 3 bases at J, with 12 bases in the middle. CDR3 region: CASSLGQVWDTEAFF. The CDR3 DNA reads TGTGCCAGCAGCTTAGGGCAGGTATGGGACACTGAAGCTTTCTTT.

This clonotype has a handful of counts. The J gene is TRBJ2-3, the V gene TRBV19, with D unresolved. The germline V gene encodes CDR1 LNHDA and CDR2 SQIVND (reference sequence). Trimming left V 5 bases short and J 6 bases short, with 9 bases between. The CDR3 contains 12 residues. The CDR3 is CASSAYRDTQYF. The CDR3 DNA follows: TGTGCCAGTAGTGCATATCGGGATACGCAGTATTTT.